The 19 T cell receptor beta chains listed next were all sequenced from one sample in a study of T cells in localized non-small cell lung cancer. The data were produced by immunoSEQ multiplex PCR, yet TCRdb's version contains in-frame clones alone and is incomplete. The table records just over 3,000 clones, about 24% of them present only once. Sequencing was performed on lung tumor tissue, taken before any cancer treatment. The origin of the receptors is a woman aged 40 to 75 with stage I lung adenocarcinoma.

This chain uses TRBV29-1 with TRBJ1-1; TRBD1 is a possible D gene (5 bases). CDR1 is SQVTM, CDR2 ANQGSEA, per germline. The V end was cut by 7 bases, the J end by 4 bases, with 16 bases between. The CDR3 consists of 13 residues. The CDR3 DNA reads as TGCAGCGCAAATCCCGGGGGAGCCACTGAAGCTTTCTTT. It is translated as CSANPGGATEAFF.

Relative to its sample, this clone is medium-sized (0.01 to 0.1%). This chain links TRBV6-8 with TRBJ2-7; 12 bases fit TRBD1. Germline V lookup: CDR1 MNHGY, CDR2 SAAAGT. V lost 0 bases to trimming and J lost 7 bases; unmatched junction nucleotides: 4. CDR3 length: 15 residues. CDR3 bases: TGTGCCAGCAGTTACTCGGGACAGGGGGCAGGAGAGCAGTACTTC. It encodes CASSYSGQGAGEQYF.

The chain joins TRBV25-1 to TRBJ1-2; D call uncertain. V was pared by 3 bases and J by 6 bases, with 23 bases between. CDR3 size: 17 residues. The germline V gene encodes CDR1 MGHDK and CDR2 SYGVNS. The CDR3 nucleotides read TGTGCCAGCAGTGATGTGGGGATAGATGATATCTTGCATGGCTACACCTTC. Its translation: CASSDVGIDDILHGYTF.

Judged by abundance, this clone is medium-sized. The chain has TRBV6-8 and TRBJ1-4; D not certain. V lost 0 bases and J 2 bases, leaving 7 bases between the germline ends. The CDR3 is made up of 15 amino acids. CDR1 is MNHGY, CDR2 SAAAGT, per germline. In nucleotides, the CDR3 is TGTGCCAGCAGTTACTCAGGACGGACTAATGAAAAACTGTTTTTT. It codes for CASSYSGRTNEKLFF.

This clone is labeled as medium-sized. The chain uses TRBV9 and TRBJ1-5; no definite D call. The germline CDR1 and CDR2 sequences are SGDLS and YYNGEE. CDR3 length: 14 amino acids. Between the trimmed V and J ends, which lost 5 bases and 3 bases, there was a span of 12 bases. The CDR3, as DNA: TGTGCCAGCAGTGAAGAGGTCAACAATCAGCCCCAGCATTTT. Protein sequence: CASSEEVNNQPQHF. Based on the CDR3 plus reference TRBV9 and TRBJ1-5, the full variable domain is DSGVTQTPKHLITATGQRVTLRCSPRSGDLSVYWYQQSLDQGLQFLIQYYNGEERAKGNILERFSAQQFPDLHSELNLSSLELGDSALYFCASSEEVNNQPQHFGDGTRLSIL.

The rearrangement joins TRBV15 to TRBJ1-6; D might be TRBD1 (5 bases). V dropped 6 bases and J dropped 4 bases, with 13 bases sitting between them. Per the germline V gene, CDR1 is LNHNV and CDR2 is YYDKDF (reference sequence). This CDR3 has 15 residues. The CDR3 loop reads CATSLSREYNSPLHF. The CDR3 DNA sequence: TGTGCCACCAGTCTATCCAGGGAGTATAATTCACCCCTCCACTTT. Filled out from reference TRBV15 and TRBJ1-6, the complete variable domain reads DAMVIQNPRYQVTQFGKPVTLSCSQTLNHNVMYWYQQKSSQAPKLLFHYYDKDFNNEADTPDNFQSRRPNTSFCFLDIRSPGLGDTAMYLCATSLSREYNSPLHFGNGTRLTVT.

This chain links TRBV2 with TRBJ1-1; TRBD1 agrees at 7 bases. V was clipped by 8 bases and J by 6 bases; unmatched bases: 9. The CDR3 loop spans 13 amino acids. Germline V gene data show CDR1 as SNHLY and CDR2 as FYNNEI. CDR3 coding DNA: TGTGCCAGCGCCCAGGGGGGGTTGGCTGAAGCTTTCTTT. It codes for CASAQGGLAEAFF.

This chain links TRBV25-1 with TRBJ1-5; possible D gene TRBD1, 6 bases. From germline, CDR1 is MGHDK and CDR2 SYGVNS. V lost 3 bases, J lost 4 bases, and 16 bases lay in between. CDR3 length equals 16 residues. CDR3 amino acids: CASSDGQAGVNQPQHF. For the CDR3, the DNA is TGTGCCAGCAGTGATGGCCAGGCAGGGGTGAATCAGCCCCAGCATTTT.

This clone was seen only a few times. V gene TRBV6-8 combines with J gene TRBJ1-5; a weak D match, TRBD1 (6 bases). In germline, CDR1 is MNHGY, CDR2 SAAAGT. This CDR3 has 14 amino acids. V lost 6 bases, J lost 3 bases, and 12 bases lay in between. The CDR3 region has the DNA TGTGCCAGCAGCGAAGGACAGTTCAATCAGCCCCAGCATTTT. Protein product: CASSEGQFNQPQHF.

This chain connects TRBV25-1 to TRBJ1-2; D is undetermined. Germline-derived CDR1 and CDR2 are MGHDK and SYGVNS. V lost 1 base and J lost 1, with 10 bases in between. This CDR3 comprises 15 residues. The chain's CDR3 is CASSEWSWGNYGYTF. Written as DNA, the CDR3 is TGTGCCAGCAGTGAATGGTCTTGGGGTAACTATGGCTACACCTTC.

The chain recombines TRBV19 with TRBJ2-7; D gene uncertain. Germline-derived CDR1 and CDR2 are LNHDA and SQIVND (reference sequence). With 5 bases removed from V and 2 bases from J, the gap between germline ends came to 13 bases. The length of the CDR3 is 14 residues. In DNA form, the CDR3 reads TGTGCCAGTAGTGACGGGCGGATTGCCTACGAGCAGTACTTC. Protein product: CASSDGRIAYEQYF.

The rearrangement links TRBV9 to TRBJ2-2; D is undetermined. The CDR3 runs 14 residues. CDR1 is SGDLS, CDR2 YYNGEE, per germline. Trimming took 7 bases from V and 0 from J, leaving 10 bases between them. The CDR3 is CASCYASNTGELFF. The CDR3 DNA reads TGTGCCAGCTGCTACGCCTCGAACACCGGGGAGCTGTTTTTT.

This clone appeared a few times. The V and J genes are TRBV23-1 and TRBJ1-6, with 10 nucleotides matching TRBD1. TRBV23-1 is identified as an open reading frame with a role that is uncertain. With 6 bases clipped from V and 10 bases from J, the junction kept 15 bases outside the gene matches. This CDR3 contains 17 residues. CDR3 coding DNA: TGCGCCAGCAGCCCGACCCCCCTCGGGACAGGGGACTCACCCCTCCACTTT. Translating gives CASSPTPLGTGDSPLHF.

The sample holds one count of this clone. The rearrangement uses TRBV29-1 and TRBJ1-2; maybe TRBD1 (6 bases). This CDR3 has 14 amino acids. V shed 5 bases and J shed 2 bases, with 15 bases lying between them. Per germline, CDR1 SQVTM and CDR2 ANQGSEA. CDR3 coding DNA: TGCAGCGTTAGCGATGGACAGCAGAACTATGGCTACACCTTC. As protein: CSVSDGQQNYGYTF.

This clone occurred a few times. This chain links TRBV19 with TRBJ1-5, with TRBD1 as a possible D gene (5 bases). This CDR3 has 15 amino acids. V lost 7 bases, J lost 3 bases, and 16 bases lay in between. The germline CDR1 and CDR2 sequences are LNHDA and SQIVND (reference sequence). In nucleotides, the CDR3 is TGTGCCAGTAAGTCCCAGGGCGGAATCAATCAGCCCCAGCATTTT. It encodes CASKSQGGINQPQHF.

This chain links TRBV7-7 with TRBJ2-1, with TRBD1 matching over 9 bases. CDR1 SSHAT and CDR2 FNYEAQ come from the germline V gene (reference sequence). The trim removed 5 bases at V and 7 bases at J, leaving 12 bases unmatched. This CDR3 is 16 amino acids long. Here the CDR3 DNA reads TGTGCCAGCAGCGTTACACAGGGGGCGCCGGCTAATGAGCAGTTCTTC. Translation: CASSVTQGAPANEQFF.

In this sample, this clone turned up a few times. V is TRBV6-8 and J is TRBJ1-3; a possible D gene is TRBD1 (6 bases). Germline V lookup: CDR1 MNHGY, CDR2 SAAAGT. V lost 5 bases and J 4 bases, leaving 12 bases between the germline ends. CDR3 length: 14 residues. CDR3 sequence reads: CASSPGGDGNTIYF. The CDR3 DNA is TGTGCCAGCAGTCCCGGGGGCGACGGAAACACCATATATTTT.

The chain has TRBV11-3 and TRBJ1-1; 11 nucleotides agree with TRBD1. V trimming: 5 bases; J trimming: 3 bases; junction bases outside the gene matches: 5. The CDR3 is made up of 15 amino acids. Per the germline V gene, CDR1 is SGHNT and CDR2 is YENEEA. CDR3 in DNA: TGTGCCAGCAGCCCGGGACAGGGGGAGTACACTGAAGCTTTCTTT. This gives the protein CASSPGQGEYTEAFF.

This clone was detected only a few times. The chain uses TRBV30 and TRBJ2-3, with 9 nucleotides matching TRBD1. Germline CDR1 and CDR2: GTSNPN and SVGIG (reference sequence). This CDR3 contains 17 residues. Unmatched junction bases numbered 10, after V lost 2 bases and J lost 1 base. The CDR3 region has the DNA TGTGCCTGGAGTCCCGACCGACAGGGGGGTGGCACAGATACGCAGTATTTT. Its translation: CAWSPDRQGGGTDTQYF.